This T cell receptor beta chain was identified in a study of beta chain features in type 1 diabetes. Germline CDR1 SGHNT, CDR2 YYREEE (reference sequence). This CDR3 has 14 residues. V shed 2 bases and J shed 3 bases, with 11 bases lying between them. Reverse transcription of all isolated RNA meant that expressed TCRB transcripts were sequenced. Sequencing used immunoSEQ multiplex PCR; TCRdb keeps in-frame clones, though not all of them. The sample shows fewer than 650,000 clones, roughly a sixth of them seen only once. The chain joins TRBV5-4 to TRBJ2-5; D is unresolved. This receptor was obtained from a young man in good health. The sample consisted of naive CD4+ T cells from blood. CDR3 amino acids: CASSLANREETQYF. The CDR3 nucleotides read TGTGCCAGCAGCTTAGCCAATCGAGAAGAGACCCAGTACTTC.